The 3 T cell receptor beta chains below were found in one sample sequenced in a study of response to subunit inactivated influenza vaccine. TCRdb called the RT-PCR reads again in MiXCR, with one record for every CDR3 protein. The table shows just under 550,000 distinct CDR3 sequences, with around a quarter occurring only once. These data were likewise used in another study, on T cells expressing NK-cell markers. That source notes: Libraries used 5'RACE template switching adding universal primer site and UMIs.

The specimen comprised CD4+ T cells sorted from PBMCs, sampled about 12 days after vaccination. The origin of the receptors is a man aged 50 to 59 who received an inactivated influenza vaccine.

This clonotype was counted a few times. The J gene is TRBJ2-3, the V gene TRBV28; no firm D call. Looked up from germline, CDR1 is MDHEN and CDR2 is SYDVKM. V dropped 5 bases and J dropped 2 bases, with 14 bases sitting between them. CDR3 length: 15 amino acids. In nucleotides, the CDR3 is TGTGCCAGCAGTGCTAGTCGGCCTACCACAGATACGCAGTATTTT. Translating it yields CASSASRPTTDTQYF.

This clonotype was seen at least ten times. V gene TRBV27 combines with J gene TRBJ1-5; 8 bases fit TRBD1. Germline lookup yields CDR1 MNHEY and CDR2 SMNVEV (reference sequence). The CDR3 is made up of 13 amino acids. V trimming: 5 bases; J trimming: 6 bases; junction bases outside the gene matches: 3. The CDR3: CASSDRGIQPQHF. The CDR3 nucleotides read TGTGCCAGCAGTGACAGGGGTATTCAGCCCCAGCATTTT.

This clonotype appeared many times. The V and J genes are TRBV3-1 and TRBJ2-5, with 14 bases that match TRBD2. Trimming at V came to 0 bases and at J to 7 bases, leaving 4 bases not matched to a gene. The CDR3 runs to 16 residues. Per the germline V gene, CDR1 is LGHDT and CDR2 is YNNKEL (reference sequence). The CDR3 DNA sequence: TGTGCCAGCAGCCAAGATTCCGGACTAGCGGGAGGGACCCAGTACTTC. Translated, it gives CASSQDSGLAGGTQYF.